The subject of this entry is one T cell receptor beta chain. These data come from a study of blood T cell repertoires in COVID-19. TCRdb keeps only in-frame clones here, not all; method: immunoSEQ multiplex PCR. The top ten clones hold 1.5% to 2% of a sample with around 270,000 clones, approximately 86% of them seen once. Trimming cost V 6 bases and J 7 bases, with 16 bases left between them. This CDR3 spans 15 amino acids. Germline CDR1 SEHNR, CDR2 FQNEAQ (reference sequence). The sequence derives from a man aged 25 to 45 with active or convalescent COVID-19. Sequencing was done on a sample of peripheral blood. This chain connects TRBV7-9 to TRBJ1-6; TRBD1 is a possible D gene (6 bases). CDR3 nucleotide sequence: TGTGCCAGCAGTAGCCCAGGGGCTGGGAATTCACCCCTCCACTTT. Amino acid sequence: CASSSPGAGNSPLHF.